This TCR beta chain emerged from a study of blood T cell repertoires in COVID-19. As for the study in general: Spain, Italy and the United States supplied samples that represented acute and convalescent COVID-19. PBMCs, B-cell-depleted T cells, or T cells provided the cDNA or gDNA that made up the material.

The V end lost 10 bases, the J end lost 0 bases, and 18 bases lay between the germline ends. The V gene's germline CDR1 is MNHNY and CDR2 SVGAGI (reference sequence). The CDR3 is 15 amino acids. TCRdb keeps only in-frame clones here, not all; method: immunoSEQ multiplex PCR. The sample holds some 74,000 clones, 80% to 90% seen once. This clone was seen only once. The chain recombines TRBV6-6 with TRBJ1-1; D is perhaps TRBD1 (5 bases). The sequenced material came from peripheral blood. This TCR was recovered from an elderly woman with active or convalescent COVID-19. The CDR3 loop is CATSFLWGVNTEAFF. As DNA, the CDR3 is TGTGCCACATCTTTTCTTTGGGGGGTGAACACTGAAGCTTTCTTT.